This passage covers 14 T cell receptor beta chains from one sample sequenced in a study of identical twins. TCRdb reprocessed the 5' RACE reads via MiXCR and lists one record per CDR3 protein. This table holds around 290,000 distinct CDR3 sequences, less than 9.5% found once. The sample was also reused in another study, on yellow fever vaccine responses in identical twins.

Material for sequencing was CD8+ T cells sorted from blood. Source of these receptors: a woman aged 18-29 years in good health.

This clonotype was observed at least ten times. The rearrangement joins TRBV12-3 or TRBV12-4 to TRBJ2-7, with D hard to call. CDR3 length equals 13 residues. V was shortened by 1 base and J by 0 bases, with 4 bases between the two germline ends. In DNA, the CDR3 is TGTGCCAGCAGTTTAGTTATCTCCTACGAGCAGTACTTC. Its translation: CASSLVISYEQYF.

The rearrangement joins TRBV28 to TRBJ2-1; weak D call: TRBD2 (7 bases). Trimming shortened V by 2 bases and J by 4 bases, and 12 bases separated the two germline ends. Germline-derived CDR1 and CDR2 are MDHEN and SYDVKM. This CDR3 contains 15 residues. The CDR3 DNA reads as TGTGCCAGCAGTTTAGCGGGGGCGGGATACAATGAGCAGTTCTTC. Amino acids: CASSLAGAGYNEQFF. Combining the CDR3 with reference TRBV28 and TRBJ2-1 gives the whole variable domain DVKVTQSSRYLVKRTGEKVFLECVQDMDHENMFWYRQDPGLGLRLIYFSYDVKMKEKGDIPEGYSVSREKKERFSLILESASTNQTSMYLCASSLAGAGYNEQFFGPGTRLTVL.

The CDR3 region is CASSPGGDEAFF. The CDR3 nucleotides are TGTGCCAGCAGCCCCGGTGGTGATGAAGCTTTCTTT. This chain connects TRBV7-9 to TRBJ1-1; D ambiguous. Trimming pared 5 bases from V and 7 bases from J, leaving 11 bases between. The CDR3 consists of 12 residues. CDR1 and CDR2 from the germline V gene are SEHNR and FQNEAQ (reference sequence).

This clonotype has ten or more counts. The DNA for the CDR3 is TGTGCCAGTTTTCGAGCCGGGACGGTGGATAATTCACCCCTCCACTTT. It codes for CASFRAGTVDNSPLHF. This rearrangement joins TRBV2 to TRBJ1-6; tentative D call: TRBD1 (5 bases). Looked up from germline, CDR1 is SNHLY and CDR2 is FYNNEI. The CDR3 has 16 amino acids. V was shortened by 9 bases and J by 5 bases, with 20 bases between the two germline ends.

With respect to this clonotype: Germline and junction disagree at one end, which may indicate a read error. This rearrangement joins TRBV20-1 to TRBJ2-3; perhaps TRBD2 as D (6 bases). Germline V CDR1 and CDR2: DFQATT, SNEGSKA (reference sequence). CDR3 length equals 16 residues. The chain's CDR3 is CCARDIAATSTDTQYF. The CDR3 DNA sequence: TGCTGTGCTAGAGATATAGCGGCAACTAGCACAGATACGCAGTATTTT.

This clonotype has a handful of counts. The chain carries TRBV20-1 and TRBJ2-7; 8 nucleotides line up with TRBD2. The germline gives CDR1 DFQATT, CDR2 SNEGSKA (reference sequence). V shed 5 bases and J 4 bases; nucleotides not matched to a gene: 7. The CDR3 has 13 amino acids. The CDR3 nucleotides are TGCAGTGCTTTCACTAGCGGATCTTACGAGCAGTACTTC. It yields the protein CSAFTSGSYEQYF.

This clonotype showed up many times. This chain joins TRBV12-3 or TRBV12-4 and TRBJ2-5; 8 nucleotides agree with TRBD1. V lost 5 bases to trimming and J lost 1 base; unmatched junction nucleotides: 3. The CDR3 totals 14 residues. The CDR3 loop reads CASSPTGVQETQYF. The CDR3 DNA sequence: TGTGCCAGCAGTCCGACAGGGGTCCAAGAGACCCAGTACTTC.

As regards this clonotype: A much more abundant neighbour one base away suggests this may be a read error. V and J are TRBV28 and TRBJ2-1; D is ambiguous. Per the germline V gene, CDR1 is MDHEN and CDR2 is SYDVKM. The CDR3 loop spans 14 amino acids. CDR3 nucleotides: TGTGCCAGCGGTTTTATGGCGGCCTACAATGAGCAGTTCTTC. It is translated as CASGFMAAYNEQFF.

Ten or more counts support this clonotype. The CDR3 DNA is TGTGCCAGCAGTCCCCTAGGTACCCAGAACTACGAGCAGTACTTC. This sequence encodes CASSPLGTQNYEQYF. This sequence joins TRBV12-3 or TRBV12-4 and TRBJ2-7; D gene unclear. Trimming stripped 5 bases from V and 3 bases from J, with 17 bases between. The CDR3 runs 15 residues.

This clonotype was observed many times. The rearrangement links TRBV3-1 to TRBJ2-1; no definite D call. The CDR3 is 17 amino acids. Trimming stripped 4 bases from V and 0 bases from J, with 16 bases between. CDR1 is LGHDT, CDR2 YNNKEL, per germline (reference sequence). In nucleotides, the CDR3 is TGTGCCAGCAGCCTGCCGGTCCTGGGATTCTCCTACAATGAGCAGTTCTTC. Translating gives CASSLPVLGFSYNEQFF.

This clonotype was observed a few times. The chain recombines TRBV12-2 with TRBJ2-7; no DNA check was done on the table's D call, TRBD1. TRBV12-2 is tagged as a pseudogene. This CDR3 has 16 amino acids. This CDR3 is CASRLATGTGRHEQYF. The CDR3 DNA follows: TGTGCAAGTCGCTTAGCTACCGGGACAGGGAGACACGAGCAGTACTTC.

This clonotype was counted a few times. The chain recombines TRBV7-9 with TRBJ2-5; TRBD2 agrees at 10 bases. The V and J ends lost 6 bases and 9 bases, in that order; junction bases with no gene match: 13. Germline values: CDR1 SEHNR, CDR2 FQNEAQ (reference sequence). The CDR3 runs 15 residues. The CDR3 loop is CASSPTSGIYGAQYF. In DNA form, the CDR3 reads TGTGCCAGCAGTCCCACTAGCGGGATTTATGGGGCCCAGTACTTC.

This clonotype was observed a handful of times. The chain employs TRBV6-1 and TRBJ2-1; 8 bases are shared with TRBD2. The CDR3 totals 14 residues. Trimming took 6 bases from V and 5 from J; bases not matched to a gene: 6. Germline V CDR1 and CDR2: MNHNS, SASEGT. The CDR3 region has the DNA TGTGCCAGCAGGTTTAGCGGGAATCACAATGAGCAGTTCTTC. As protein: CASRFSGNHNEQFF.

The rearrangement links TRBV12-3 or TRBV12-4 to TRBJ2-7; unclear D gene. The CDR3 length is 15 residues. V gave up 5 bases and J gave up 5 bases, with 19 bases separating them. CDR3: CASSDTDSLIHEQYF. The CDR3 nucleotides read TGTGCCAGCAGTGACACCGACTCCCTAATTCACGAGCAGTACTTC.